These 17 T cell receptor beta chains were sequenced from one sample in a study of blood T cell repertoires in COVID-19. Data came from immunoSEQ multiplex PCR; TCRdb stores just in-frame clones and leaves some out. This sample has 450,000 to 500,000 clones, with 80% to 90% found just once. Sequencing was done on a sample of peripheral blood. These receptors all come from a human donor in a cohort sampled during active COVID-19.

This clone was picked up a small number of times. The rearrangement links TRBV19 to TRBJ1-4; 8 positions match TRBD1. Unmatched junction bases numbered 10, after V lost 5 bases and J lost 8 bases. The length of the CDR3 is 15 residues. Germline lookup yields CDR1 LNHDA and CDR2 SQIVND (reference sequence). The DNA for the CDR3 is TGTGCCAGTAGTGCACGGACAGGGTTGGACGAAAAACTGTTTTTT. Translated: CASSARTGLDEKLFF. Combining the CDR3 with reference TRBV19 and TRBJ1-4 gives the whole variable domain DGGITQSPKYLFRKEGQNVTLSCEQNLNHDAMYWYRQDPGQGLRLIYYSQIVNDFQKGDIAEGYSVSREKKESFPLTVTSAQKNPTAFYLCASSARTGLDEKLFFGSGTQLSVL.

This chain joins TRBV6-5 and TRBJ1-2; 8 bases fit TRBD1. The V segment lost 0 bases and the J segment 7 bases; nucleotides outside the gene matches: 4. This CDR3 region has 14 residues. CDR1 MNHEY and CDR2 SVGAGI come from the germline V gene. CDR3 amino acids: CASSYSGQGLGYTF. CDR3 nucleotide sequence: TGTGCCAGCAGTTACTCCGGACAGGGTCTTGGCTACACCTTC.

Comment on this clone: Other DNA sequences in the same sample also yield this CDR3. The genes are TRBV2 and TRBJ1-1, with D possibly matching TRBD1 (5 bases). The V end was cut by 5 bases, the J end by 1 base, with 8 bases between. The length of the CDR3 is 13 residues. Germline V lookup: CDR1 SNHLY, CDR2 FYNNEI. The CDR3 loop reads CASSRDRNTEAFF. DNA for the CDR3: TGTGCCAGCAGTCGAGACAGGAACACTGAAGCTTTCTTT.

This sequence joins TRBV12-3 or TRBV12-4 and TRBJ1-4; D is undetermined. Trimming took 1 base from V and 10 from J, leaving 7 bases between them. CDR3 length: 12 residues. DNA of the CDR3: TGTGCCAGCAGTTTAGGGCAATTAAAACTGTTTTTT. Its protein is CASSLGQLKLFF.

The rearrangement joins TRBV24-1 to TRBJ2-5; 8 positions agree with TRBD1. This CDR3 comprises 17 residues. CDR1 and CDR2 from the germline V gene are KGHDR and SFDVKD. V dropped 2 bases and J dropped 5; count of bases not matched to a gene: 12. CDR3 loop: CATSDSTPGGFRETQYF. The CDR3, as DNA: TGTGCCACCAGTGATTCTACGCCAGGGGGCTTTCGTGAGACCCAGTACTTC.

The gene calls are TRBV2 and TRBJ2-1, with 12 positions matching TRBD2. The germline gives CDR1 SNHLY, CDR2 FYNNEI. With 7 bases clipped from V and 0 bases from J, the junction kept 16 bases outside the gene matches. The CDR3 has 20 residues. In DNA, the CDR3 is TGTGCCAGCAACTACTACCGGACTAGCGGGGCTGAAAGCTCCTACAATGAGCAGTTCTTC. This sequence encodes CASNYYRTSGAESSYNEQFF.

The rearrangement joins TRBV12-5 to TRBJ2-3, with TRBD1 as a possible D gene (6 bases). This CDR3 is built from 16 residues. The V and J ends lost 4 bases and 3 bases respectively, with 17 bases between them. Germline values: CDR1 LGHNT, CDR2 FRNRAP. This CDR3 reads CASGSNRQDGTDTQYF. CDR3 nucleotide sequence: TGTGCTAGTGGTTCGAACCGACAGGATGGGACAGATACGCAGTATTTT.

This chain joins TRBV10-3 and TRBJ2-1; 9 bases fit TRBD1. From germline, CDR1 is ENHRY and CDR2 SYGVKD. The CDR3 loop spans 15 amino acids. V shed 8 bases, J shed 8 bases, and the junction held 13 bases outside the gene matches. The CDR3 loop is CAILSTGTGNDEQFF. In nucleotides, the CDR3 is TGTGCCATCCTTTCAACCGGGACAGGGAACGATGAGCAGTTCTTC.

This CDR3 reads CASRGGQANYGYTF. The CDR3 DNA is TGTGCCAGCAGAGGAGGACAGGCTAACTATGGCTACACCTTC. This chain links TRBV2 with TRBJ1-2; 7 bases are shared with TRBD1. V dropped 6 bases and J dropped 0; count of bases not matched to a gene: 4. Germline CDR1 is SNHLY and CDR2 is FYNNEI. The CDR3 is 14 residues long.

This CDR3 is CASSLLPAGMGSYEQYF. The CDR3 coding sequence is TGTGCCAGCAGCTTATTGCCTGCGGGTATGGGGTCCTACGAGCAGTACTTC. This chain uses TRBV7-2 with TRBJ2-7, with D tentatively TRBD2 (5 bases). The CDR3 is 17 amino acids. With 2 bases removed from V and 1 base from J, the gap between germline ends came to 18 bases. Germline V gene data show CDR1 as SGHTA and CDR2 as FQGNSA.

This clone is a singleton in its sample. The rearrangement joins TRBV7-9 to TRBJ2-2; 10 nucleotides align to TRBD2. The V and J ends lost 4 bases and 8 bases, in that order; junction bases with no gene match: 7. In germline, CDR1 is SEHNR, CDR2 FQNEAQ (reference sequence). The CDR3 length is 15 residues. The CDR3 here is CASSSAGGLGGELFF. Written as DNA, the CDR3 is TGTGCCAGCAGCTCAGCGGGAGGGCTTGGAGGGGAGCTGTTTTTT.

The chain joins TRBV5-6 to TRBJ1-6; 8 bases fit TRBD1. The CDR3 length is 12 residues. Germline V gene lookup returns CDR1 SGHDT and CDR2 YYEEEE. The J segment lost 14 bases and the V segment lost 4 bases, leaving 5 bases of the junction unmatched. CDR3 residues: CASSLQGASLHF. The CDR3 region has the DNA TGTGCCAGCAGCCTCCAGGGGGCATCCCTCCACTTT.

This clone appeared a few times. CDR3 in amino acids: CASRPSGSLSTGELFF. CDR3 DNA: TGTGCCAGCAGACCTAGCGGGAGTTTGAGCACCGGGGAGCTGTTTTTT. The rearrangement links TRBV6-6 to TRBJ2-2; the match to TRBD2 covers 10 bases. This CDR3 has 16 amino acids. In germline, CDR1 is MNHNY, CDR2 SVGAGI (reference sequence). The V segment lost 6 bases and the J segment 4 bases; nucleotides outside the gene matches: 8.

In its sample, this clone was seen a few times. The V and J genes are TRBV29-1 and TRBJ2-7, with TRBD2 identical over 11 bases. The CDR3 runs to 13 residues. CDR1 SQVTM and CDR2 ANQGSEA come from the germline V gene. Germline trimming cut 5 bases from V and 3 bases from J; bases unmatched to any gene: 3. The CDR3 DNA is TGCAGCGTTATTCTAGCGGGGGGCTACGAGCAGTACTTC. This codes for CSVILAGGYEQYF.

This rearrangement joins TRBV6-5 to TRBJ2-7; D is unresolved. CDR1 is MNHEY and CDR2 is SVGAGI in the germline V gene. Deletions cut 7 bases from V and 7 bases from J, with 11 bases between. The CDR3 consists of 11 residues. This chain's CDR3 is CASTYPSEQYF. The CDR3 DNA follows: TGTGCCAGCACCTATCCCTCGGAGCAGTACTTC.

This clone was detected once. This chain joins TRBV7-6 and TRBJ2-6, with 8 positions matching TRBD1. The CDR3 extends over 19 amino acids. V trimming: 2 bases; J trimming: 1 base; junction bases outside the gene matches: 10. The germline V gene has CDR1 SGHVS and CDR2 FNYEAQ. The CDR3 here is CASSLSYRGTGSGANVLTF. DNA for the CDR3: TGTGCCAGCAGCTTATCCTACAGGGGGACCGGATCTGGGGCCAACGTCCTGACTTTC.

This clone appeared once. This chain joins TRBV11-3 and TRBJ2-2, with 10 bases that match TRBD1. This CDR3 is 16 amino acids long. Germline CDR1 is SGHNT and CDR2 is YENEEA. Trimming at V came to 3 bases and at J to 4 bases, leaving 5 bases not matched to a gene. The CDR3 region is CASSFGTGASTGELFF. The CDR3 nucleotides are TGTGCCAGCAGCTTCGGGACAGGGGCATCCACCGGGGAGCTGTTTTTT.